This T cell receptor (beta chain) was documented in a study of blood T cell repertoires in COVID-19. Data came from immunoSEQ multiplex PCR; TCRdb stores just in-frame clones and leaves some out. Of 250,000 or so clones detected, approximately 90% appear once; the ten largest clones hold approximately 1.6%. The CDR3 runs 14 residues. V shed 0 bases and J shed 3 bases, with 8 bases lying between them. Germline values: CDR1 MNHEY, CDR2 SVGAGI. The sample comprised PBMCs or T cells enriched from blood (not recorded which). This receptor was obtained from a man aged 35 to 55 who had recovered from COVID-19. The V gene is TRBV6-5, the J gene TRBJ1-1; the D is unclear. CDR3 amino acids: CASSYSPGHTEAFF. The CDR3 DNA is TGTGCCAGCAGTTACTCGCCCGGTCACACTGAAGCTTTCTTT.